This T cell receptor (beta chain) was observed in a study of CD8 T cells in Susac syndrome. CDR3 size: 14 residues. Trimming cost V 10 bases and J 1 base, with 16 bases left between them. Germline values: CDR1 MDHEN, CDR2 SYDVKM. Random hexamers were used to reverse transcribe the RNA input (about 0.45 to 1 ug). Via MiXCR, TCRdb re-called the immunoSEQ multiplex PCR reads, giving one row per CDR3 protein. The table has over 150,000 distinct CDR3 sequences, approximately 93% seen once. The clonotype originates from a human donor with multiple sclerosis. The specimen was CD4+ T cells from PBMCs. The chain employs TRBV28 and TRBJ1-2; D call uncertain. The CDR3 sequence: CATLSDNLNYGYTF. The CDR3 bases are TGTGCCACCTTATCAGACAATCTTAACTATGGCTACACCTTC.